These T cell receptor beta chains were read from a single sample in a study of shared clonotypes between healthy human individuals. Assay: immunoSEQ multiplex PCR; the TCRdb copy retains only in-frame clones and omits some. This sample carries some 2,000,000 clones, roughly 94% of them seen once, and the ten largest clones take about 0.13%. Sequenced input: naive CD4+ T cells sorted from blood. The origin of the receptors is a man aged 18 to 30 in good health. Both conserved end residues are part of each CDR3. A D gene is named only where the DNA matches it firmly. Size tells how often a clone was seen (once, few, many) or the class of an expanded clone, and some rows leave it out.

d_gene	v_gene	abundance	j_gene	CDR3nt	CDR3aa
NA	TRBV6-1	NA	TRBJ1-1	TGTGCCAGCAGTGTTGTGGATCGCACTGAAGCTTTCTTT	CASSVVDRTEAFF
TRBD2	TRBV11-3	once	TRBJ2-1	TGTGCCAGCAGCGCCAGCGGGGCCAGCTACAATGAGCAGTTCTTC	CASSASGASYNEQFF
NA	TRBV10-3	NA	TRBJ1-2	TGTGCCATCTCAGGCGGTGCTCTCGAGGGGTATGGCTACACCTTC	CAISGGALEGYGYTF
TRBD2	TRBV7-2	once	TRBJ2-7	TGTGCCAGCAGCTTAGCAGGGACTAACTCCTACGAGCAGTACTTC	CASSLAGTNSYEQYF
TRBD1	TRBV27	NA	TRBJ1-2	TGTGCCAGCAGTCCCGGGACAGGGGGCTCCTATGGCTACACCTTC	CASSPGTGGSYGYTF
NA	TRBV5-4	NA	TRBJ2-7	TGTGCCAGCAGCATCCTTAGCGGATACGAGCAGTACTTC	CASSILSGYEQYF
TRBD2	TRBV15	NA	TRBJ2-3	TGTGCCACCAGCAGAGTAGCGGGGGGCTGGGATACGCAGTATTTT	CATSRVAGGWDTQYF
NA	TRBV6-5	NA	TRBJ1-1	TGTGCCAGCAGTCCACAGCAGGGGAACACTGAAGCTTTCTTT	CASSPQQGNTEAFF
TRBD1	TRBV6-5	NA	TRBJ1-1	TGTGCCAGCAGCGACAGGGTCGGTTTGGACACTGAAGCTTTCTTT	CASSDRVGLDTEAFF
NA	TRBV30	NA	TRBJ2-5	TGTGCCTGGAGGGAGGGGGGCCAAGAGACCCAGTACTTC	CAWREGGQETQYF
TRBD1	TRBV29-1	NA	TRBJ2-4	TGCAGCGTTGCCGGAGACAGGGGGCGCTTGGACATTCAGTACTTC	CSVAGDRGRLDIQYF
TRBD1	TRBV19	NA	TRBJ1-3	TGTGCCAGTAGTTCGGTTCGGACAGGGGACTTCTCTGGAAACACCATATATTTT	CASSSVRTGDFSGNTIYF
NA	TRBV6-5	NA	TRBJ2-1	TGTGCCAGTAGGCGAGCCTCCTACAATGAGCAGTTCTTC	CASRRASYNEQFF
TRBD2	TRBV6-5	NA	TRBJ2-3	TGTGCCAGCAGTTACGCCGGGACTAGGACAGATACGCAGTATTTT	CASSYAGTRTDTQYF
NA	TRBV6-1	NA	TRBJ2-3	TGTGCCAGCAGTCCGGGGACACTCGGGCCAGATACGCAGTATTTT	CASSPGTLGPDTQYF
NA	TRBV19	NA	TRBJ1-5	TGTGCCAGTAGTATAGGCCTTTTACGACTCAAACATAGCAATCAGCCCCAGCATTTT	CASSIGLLRLKHSNQPQHF
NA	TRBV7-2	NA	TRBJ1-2	TGTGCCAGCAGCGCCACAGTCTATGGCTACACCTTC	CASSATVYGYTF
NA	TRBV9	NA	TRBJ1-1	TGTGCCAGCAGCGCCAACATCGGGGGCGCTTCTGAAGCTTTCTTT	CASSANIGGASEAFF
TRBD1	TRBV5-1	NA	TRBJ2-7	TGCGCCAGCAGCGCAAGGACAGGGGGCGAGCAGTACTTC	CASSARTGGEQYF
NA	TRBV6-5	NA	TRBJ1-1	TGTGCCAGCAGTTACGGCGTAGTCCAGGAGACTGAAGCTTTCTTT	CASSYGVVQETEAFF
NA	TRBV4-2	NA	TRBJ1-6	TGTGCCAGCAGCGTCCACAGGGACCCCACGAATAATTCACCCCTCCACTTT	CASSVHRDPTNNSPLHF
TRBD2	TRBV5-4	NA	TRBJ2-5	TGTGCCAGCAGCCCAGAACTAGCGAAAGAGACCCAGTACTTC	CASSPELAKETQYF
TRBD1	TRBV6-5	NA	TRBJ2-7	TGTGCCAGCAGCTACGGGGGACAGGGGGCGTACGAGCAGTACTTC	CASSYGGQGAYEQYF
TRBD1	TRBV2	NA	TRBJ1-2	TGTGCCAGCAGTGAAGGGAGGGGGCCCTATGGCTACACCTTC	CASSEGRGPYGYTF
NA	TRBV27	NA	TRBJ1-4	TGTGCCAGCAGGTTCCGGGGCACACTTAATGAAAAACTGTTTTTT	CASRFRGTLNEKLFF
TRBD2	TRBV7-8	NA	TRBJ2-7	TGTGCCAGCAGCGTTAGCGGGACCACCTACGAGCAGTACTTC	CASSVSGTTYEQYF
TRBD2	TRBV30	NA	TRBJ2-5	TGTGCCTCCCTCAAGGTAGCGGGGGCCCGAGAGACCCAGTACTTC	CASLKVAGARETQYF
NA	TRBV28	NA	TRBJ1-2	TGTGCCAGCAGCGCGTCTAACTATGGCTACACCTTC	CASSASNYGYTF
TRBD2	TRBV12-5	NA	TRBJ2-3	TGTGCTAGTGGTTTGGTTGTAAGGGGAGGGACCGCAGATACGCAGTATTTT	CASGLVVRGGTADTQYF
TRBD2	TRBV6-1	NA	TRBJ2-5	TGTGCCAGCAGTGAAGGGGTAGCGGGGGGGCAAGAGACCCAGTACTTC	CASSEGVAGGQETQYF